This is a list of T cell receptor beta chains from one sample in a study of blood T cells in healthy people across ages. MiXCR, run by TCRdb on the 5' RACE reads, gives a single entry per CDR3 protein. Of around 1.5 million distinct CDR3 sequences listed, almost 35% were seen once; the top ten hold around 10%. Material for sequencing was blood. The receptors here all came from a woman aged 25 to 45 in good health. CDR3s include the opening cysteine and the closing phenylalanine or tryptophan. Each record gives: J gene, clone size, D gene, V gene, CDR3 DNA, CDR3 protein. D genes are given only for firm matches. Clone size is stated in some rows and not others, as once, few, many or a class when expanded.

>TRBJ1-6|.|.|TRBV7-3
TGTGCCAGCAGCCGGGACCTGGGGTCACCCCTCCACTTT
CASSRDLGSPLHF
>TRBJ1-6|.|TRBD1|TRBV5-8
TGTGCCAGCAGCCCTGGGACAGTTTATTCGCCCCTCCACTTT
CASSPGTVYSPLHF
>TRBJ1-6|few|.|TRBV20-1
TGCAGTGCTAGAGTTCCCGGGACGGACTATAATTCACCCCTCCACTTT
CSARVPGTDYNSPLHF
>TRBJ1-1|few|TRBD1|TRBV19
TGTGCCAGTAGACGGACAGGGGCCACTGAAGCTTTCTTT
CASRRTGATEAFF
>TRBJ2-1|few|TRBD2|TRBV20-1
TGCAGTGCTACTACACTAGCGGGAGATCCGTTCTTC
CSATTLAGDPFF
>TRBJ1-2|few|.|TRBV29-1
TGCAGCGCTACCGACAGGTACCTAGGTGGCTACACCTTC
CSATDRYLGGYTF
>TRBJ2-3|.|TRBD2|TRBV7-3
TGTGCCAGCAGCTTAATGCGGGGGGGCAACACAGATACGCAGTATTTT
CASSLMRGGNTDTQYF
>TRBJ2-1|.|.|TRBV3-1
TGTGCCAGCAGCCAAGGCGGACTCACGTACAATGAGCAGTTCTTC
CASSQGGLTYNEQFF
>TRBJ1-6|many|TRBD1|TRBV6-1
TGTGCCAGCAGTGAACGGGACAGTTATAATTCACCCCTCCACTTT
CASSERDSYNSPLHF
>TRBJ1-3|.|TRBD1|TRBV3-1
TGTGCCAGCAGCCGACAGACAGGGTCTGGAAACACCATATATTTT
CASSRQTGSGNTIYF
>TRBJ1-1|.|.|TRBV12-3/TRBV12-4
TGTGCCAGCAGTTTAGGGGGGGGGCGCGTGGACACTGAAGCTTTCTTT
CASSLGGGRVDTEAFF
>TRBJ2-5|.|.|TRBV5-4
TGTGCCAGCAGCTTGGACAGTTTCGGGGAGACCCAGTACTTC
CASSLDSFGETQYF
>TRBJ1-5|.|TRBD1|TRBV12-3/TRBV12-4
TGTGCCAGCAGTTTATCCGCGACAGGGAGCAATCAGCCCCAGCATTTT
CASSLSATGSNQPQHF
>TRBJ1-6|once|.|TRBV2
TGTGCCAGCAGTGAACGTGGATATAATTCACCCCTCCACTTT
CASSERGYNSPLHF
>TRBJ2-7|.|.|TRBV6-4
TGTGCCGGCAGCCCGGGCCCCTGGGGCTACGAGCAGTACTTC
CAGSPGPWGYEQYF
>TRBJ1-6|.|TRBD1|TRBV9
TGTGCCAGCAGCGGGGTGGACAGGGAATCTAGTAATTCACCCCTCCACTTT
CASSGVDRESSNSPLHF
>TRBJ2-2|many|TRBD1|TRBV27
TGTGCCAGCAGCCGACAGGGGGCCGGGGAGCTGTTTTTT
CASSRQGAGELFF
>TRBJ1-1|.|TRBD1|TRBV7-9
TGTGCCAGCAGCTTCGTCGCAGGACAGGAGAACACTGAAGCTTTCTTT
CASSFVAGQENTEAFF
>TRBJ1-5|few|TRBD1|TRBV28
TGTGCCAGCAGTTTATCGGGGCAGGGGGGAAATCAGCCCCAGCATTTT
CASSLSGQGGNQPQHF
>TRBJ2-1|few|.|TRBV3-1
TGTGCCAGCAACGGAGGGACAGATTCCTACAATGAGCAGTTCTTC
CASNGGTDSYNEQFF
>TRBJ2-7|few|.|TRBV10-1
TGCGCCAGCAGTGAGTTGCGGGACGGATCCTACGAGCAGTACTTC
CASSELRDGSYEQYF
>TRBJ2-7|.|.|TRBV7-2
TGTGCCAGCAGCCAGGGACCTCCGCCGGCCGAGCAGTACTTC
CASSQGPPPAEQYF
>TRBJ2-7|many|TRBD2|TRBV29-1
TGCAGCGCTAGCGGAGTCTCCTACGAGCAGTACTTC
CSASGVSYEQYF
>TRBJ1-5|.|.|TRBV12-3/TRBV12-4
TGTGCCACTCCACAGGTGGTGGGCAATCAGCCCCAGCATTTT
CATPQVVGNQPQHF
>TRBJ2-7|many|TRBD2|TRBV4-1
TGCGCCAGCAGCCAATTTAGCGGGGGGTACGAGCAGTACTTC
CASSQFSGGYEQYF
>TRBJ2-7|few|.|TRBV7-9
TGTGCCAGCAGTTCAGGGGACTTGGCCTATTACGAGCAGTACTTC
CASSSGDLAYYEQYF
>TRBJ2-1|.|TRBD1|TRBV29-1
TGCAGCGAGGCCGACAGGGGACATGAGCAGTTCTTC
CSEADRGHEQFF
>TRBJ2-5|few|TRBD1|TRBV10-2
TGCGCCAGCAGTGAAGGGGGCATGGAGACCCAGTACTTC
CASSEGGMETQYF
>TRBJ1-2|.|.|TRBV5-5
TGTGCCAGCAGTTACCAGACAGTCTTAAACTATGGCTACACCTTC
CASSYQTVLNYGYTF
>TRBJ1-2|.|.|TRBV7-9
TGTGCCAGCAGCTCTTCGAAGGGAGGGTATGGCTACACCTTC
CASSSSKGGYGYTF
>TRBJ2-7|few|.|TRBV29-1
TGCAGCGTTGAAGATCGACCGAGAGGCTACGAGCAGTACTTC
CSVEDRPRGYEQYF
>TRBJ2-1|.|TRBD2|TRBV18
TGTGCCAGCTCACCAAGGACTAGCGGGGGGGCCGGAGAGCAGTTCTTC
CASSPRTSGGAGEQFF
>TRBJ2-1|few|TRBD1|TRBV27
TGTGCCAGCAGTCCCAGGACAGGTGCGTGGGTCAATGAGCAGTTCTTC
CASSPRTGAWVNEQFF
>TRBJ2-1|many|.|TRBV27
TGTGCCAGCAGTACGACAGTTTCAGGGCACAATGAGCAGTTCTTC
CASSTTVSGHNEQFF
>TRBJ2-3|.|.|TRBV12-3/TRBV12-4
TGTGCCAGCAACAAGGGGAGATCTACAGATACGCAGTATTTT
CASNKGRSTDTQYF
>TRBJ2-3|few|TRBD2|TRBV10-3
TGTGCCATCGCAGGTCCTTTAGCGGGGGGGACAGATACGCAGTATTTT
CAIAGPLAGGTDTQYF
>TRBJ2-1|few|.|TRBV4-2
TGTGCCAGCAGACCCAGCTCCTACAATGAGCAGTTCTTC
CASRPSSYNEQFF
>TRBJ1-2|many|.|TRBV27
TGTGCCAGCACCCCCGTGGGGGGTAACTATGGCTACACCTTC
CASTPVGGNYGYTF
>TRBJ1-4|.|.|TRBV12-3/TRBV12-4
TGTGCCAGCAGTTTAGAGGTCAAAAGGCCTAATGAAAAACTGTTTTTT
CASSLEVKRPNEKLFF
>TRBJ2-5|few|.|TRBV20-1
TGCAGTGCTATGCGGGGCGGTAGCGGTTACGGAGAGACCCAGTACTTC
CSAMRGGSGYGETQYF
>TRBJ2-7|many|TRBD1|TRBV6-5
TGTGCCAGCAGTTACCGACAGGGGGGTTCGGGGGGCTACTCCTACGAGCAGTACTTC
CASSYRQGGSGGYSYEQYF
>TRBJ2-5|few|.|TRBV6-1
TGTGCCAGTACAGACTACCTAACCGTTGAGACCCAGTACTTC
CASTDYLTVETQYF
>TRBJ1-2|few|TRBD1|TRBV28
TGTGCCAGCAGTCCCTCCGAGGGACAGGGAGGTTACTATGGCTACACCTTC
CASSPSEGQGGYYGYTF
>TRBJ1-2|.|.|TRBV18
TGTGCCAGCTCACCAGGGGACTTTCTATCGGGCGGCTACACCTTC
CASSPGDFLSGGYTF
>TRBJ1-1|few|.|TRBV11-2
TGTGCCAGCAGCTTAGATATGGACAGTGGAGCTTTCTTT
CASSLDMDSGAFF
>TRBJ1-1|.|.|TRBV3-1
TGTGCCAGCAGCGCCTCACCCACACCCACTGAAGCTTTCTTT
CASSASPTPTEAFF
>TRBJ2-3|.|.|TRBV6-2/TRBV6-3
TGTGCCAGCAGTTATTATGGGCTAGTTTCATCAGATACGCAGTATTTT
CASSYYGLVSSDTQYF
>TRBJ2-3|many|TRBD1|TRBV6-4
TGTGCCAGCAGTGCCGGACAGGGGGCTACAGATACGCAGTATTTT
CASSAGQGATDTQYF
>TRBJ1-4|once|TRBD1|TRBV25-1
TGTGCCAGCAGGCCCGGACAGGGATTAAATGAAAAACTGTTTTTT
CASRPGQGLNEKLFF
>TRBJ2-7|.|.|TRBV20-1
TGCAGCGCGGGGCGTAACGAGCAGTACTTC
CSAGRNEQYF
>TRBJ1-2|few|.|TRBV2
TGTGCCAGCAGGGCCCGGAGTGGCTACACCTTC
CASRARSGYTF
>TRBJ1-2|few|.|TRBV12-3/TRBV12-4
TGTGCCAGCAGTTCGGCGGGGGACTATGGCTACACCTTC
CASSSAGDYGYTF